These 22 T cell receptor beta chains share one sample of origin, sequenced in a study of T cell responses to AZD1222 COVID-19 vaccine. Assay used: immunoSEQ multiplex PCR; TCRdb lists only in-frame clones, some missing. Here the sample spans approximately 93,000 clones, roughly nine tenths being singletons. Sequencing was performed on peripheral blood, taken 28 days after the second AZD1222 dose. These receptors originate from an adult who received the AZD1222 COVID-19 vaccine.

The chain recombines TRBV19 with TRBJ1-2; no clear D. CDR1 and CDR2 from the germline V gene are LNHDA and SQIVND (reference sequence). With 4 bases removed from V and 8 bases from J, the gap between germline ends came to 17 bases. The CDR3 extends over 14 amino acids. CDR3 nucleotides: TGTGCCAGTAGTAATAGCCCCTACGGATACGGCTACACCTTC. As protein: CASSNSPYGYGYTF.

The chain has TRBV5-4 and TRBJ1-2, with D possibly being TRBD1 (6 bases). The CDR3 is made up of 14 amino acids. V lost 3 bases and J 4 bases, leaving 13 bases between the germline ends. Germline loops: CDR1 SGHNT, CDR2 YYREEE (reference sequence). The CDR3 bases are TGTGCCAGCAGCTGGGACACTCTAGGCTATGGCTACACCTTC. This translates into CASSWDTLGYGYTF.

The CDR3 region has the DNA TGTGCCAGCAGCTTGGCCGCCAGCGTGGGGGGGGAGACCCAGTACTTC. Its protein is CASSLAASVGGETQYF. This chain links TRBV5-4 with TRBJ2-5, with 7 bases identical to TRBD2. This CDR3 region has 16 residues. Germline-derived CDR1 and CDR2 are SGHNT and YYREEE (reference sequence). Trimming removed 0 bases from V and 5 bases from J; junction bases left unmatched: 10.

V is TRBV5-1 and J is TRBJ2-7, with 9 nucleotides matching TRBD1. The CDR3 loop spans 15 amino acids. Looked up from germline, CDR1 is SGHRS and CDR2 is YFSETQ. Germline trimming cut 5 bases from V and 5 bases from J; bases unmatched to any gene: 11. CDR3 sequence reads: CASRVSGTGSNEQYV. CDR3 nucleotides: TGCGCCAGCAGAGTGTCCGGGACAGGGTCCAACGAGCAGTACGTC.

CDR3 in DNA: TGTGCCAGCAGTGAACTTGGCCAACCGGGCCGGCTTAGCAATCAGCCCCAGCATTTT. Translation gives CASSELGQPGRLSNQPQHF. The chain links TRBV6-1 to TRBJ1-5, with D hard to call. CDR1 MNHNS and CDR2 SASEGT come from the germline V gene. The V end was cut by 2 bases, the J end by 0 bases, with 20 bases between. This CDR3 has 19 residues.

Here the CDR3 DNA reads TGTGCATGTCGCCCAAATTACCGGGAACATAATTTTTCACCCCTCCACTTT. Protein product: CACRPNYREHNFSPLHF. This rearrangement joins TRBV12-2 to TRBJ1-6. TRBV12-2 is an annotated pseudogene. This CDR3 is 17 amino acids long.

V is TRBV4-3 and J is TRBJ2-1; D might be TRBD1 (6 bases). Trimming removed 0 bases at V and 10 bases at J, with 25 bases between. The CDR3 has 18 amino acids. CDR1 and CDR2 from the germline V gene are LGHNA and YSLEER. CDR3 region: CASSQDRGGLVPAREQFF. As DNA, the CDR3 is TGCGCCAGCAGCCAAGATCGTGGGGGCCTCGTACCAGCACGAGAGCAGTTCTTC.

V gene TRBV5-1 combines with J gene TRBJ2-2; 8 bases align to TRBD1. Trimming at V came to 0 bases and at J to 4 bases, leaving 5 bases not matched to a gene. The CDR3 is 16 amino acids. Germline assignment: CDR1 SGHRS and CDR2 YFSETQ. The DNA for the CDR3 is TGCGCCAGCAGCTTGGGGCAGGGGGCGCCCACCGGGGAGCTGTTTTTT. Amino acid sequence: CASSLGQGAPTGELFF.

The chain couples TRBV4-3 to TRBJ2-3; TRBD2 aligns across 8 bases. V was clipped by 1 base and J by 3 bases; unmatched bases: 9. This CDR3 has 17 amino acids. Germline V gene lookup returns CDR1 LGHNA and CDR2 YSLEER. The CDR3 loop is CASSQALTGGPTDTQYF. CDR3 nucleotide sequence: TGCGCCAGCAGCCAAGCACTAACGGGGGGGCCAACAGATACGCAGTATTTT.

The chain has TRBV12-3 or TRBV12-4 and TRBJ2-3; D gene uncertain. V was trimmed by 5 bases and J by 7 bases, leaving 10 bases between them. The CDR3 consists of 12 residues. This CDR3 is CASSPLFHTQYF. DNA for the CDR3: TGTGCCAGCAGTCCCCTCTTTCATACGCAGTATTTT.

This chain connects TRBV5-6 to TRBJ2-7; maybe TRBD1 (7 bases). Germline CDR1 SGHDT, CDR2 YYEEEE. This CDR3 has 15 residues. V was cut by 4 bases and J by 2 bases, with 16 bases left in between. The CDR3 protein is CASSPTEGQTYEQYF. The CDR3 nucleotides read TGTGCCAGCAGCCCCACGGAGGGACAGACCTACGAGCAGTACTTC.

The chain has TRBV7-3 and TRBJ1-6; 7 bases align to TRBD1. Germline V CDR1 and CDR2: SGHTA, FQGTGA. The ends lost 5 bases at V and 5 bases at J; junction bases unmatched: 6. This CDR3 has 15 residues. The CDR3 nucleotides are TGTGCCAGCAGCGTTCACGACAGGGATAATTCACCCCTCCACTTT. As protein: CASSVHDRDNSPLHF.

The chain joins TRBV12-3 or TRBV12-4 to TRBJ1-2, with 7 bases identical to TRBD1. The CDR3 runs 13 residues. Trimming cost V 4 bases and J 4 bases; bases outside gene matches: 3. In nucleotides, the CDR3 is TGTGCCAGCAGTTCGGGACAGACCTATGGCTACACCTTC. Translated, it gives CASSSGQTYGYTF.

This chain connects TRBV3-1 (or the pseudogene TRBV3-2) to TRBJ2-5; D might be TRBD1 (6 bases). The CDR3 sequence is 15 residues long. Germline-derived CDR1 and CDR2 are LGHDT and YNNKEL (reference sequence). Deletions cut 2 bases from V and 1 base from J, with 11 bases between. The CDR3 nucleotides read TGTGCCAGCAGCCAAAGCCACAGGGTCCAAGAGACCCAGTACTTC. It encodes CASSQSHRVQETQYF.

The V and J genes are TRBV6-6 and TRBJ2-7; tentatively, D is TRBD1 or TRBD2 (5 bases each). Looked up from germline, CDR1 is MNHNY and CDR2 is SVGAGI (reference sequence). The CDR3 totals 13 residues. V was cut by 2 bases and J by 5 bases, with 10 bases left in between. The CDR3 region is CASSYNLGDEQYV. The CDR3 DNA reads as TGTGCCAGCAGTTACAATTTGGGGGACGAGCAGTACGTC.

The CDR3 DNA reads TGTGCCAGCTCCCCCCCGAATGAAAAACTGTTTTTT. Protein sequence: CASSPPNEKLFF. V is TRBV18 and J is TRBJ1-4, with no clear D. Germline V gives CDR1 KGHSH, CDR2 LQKENI. The CDR3 has 12 residues. V lost 6 bases and J 5 bases, leaving 7 bases between the germline ends.

Remarks on this clone: In the same sample, other DNA sequences code for this CDR3. The rearrangement uses TRBV3-1 (or the pseudogene TRBV3-2) and TRBJ1-5; D unresolved. Germline V gene data show CDR1 as LGHDT and CDR2 as YNNKEL (reference sequence). The CDR3 totals 13 residues. Trimming shortened V by 0 bases and J by 5 bases, and 5 bases separated the two germline ends. In nucleotides, the CDR3 is TGTGCCAGCAGCCAAGATCGGGATCAGCCCCAGCATTTT. Translating it yields CASSQDRDQPQHF.

The chain carries TRBV10-2 and TRBJ2-7; 11 bases are shared with TRBD2. Unmatched junction bases numbered 9, after V lost 4 bases and J lost 4 bases. Germline CDR1 reads WSHSY; CDR2 reads SAAADI. CDR3 length equals 16 residues. The CDR3: CASSVGSGGESYEQYV. CDR3 in DNA: TGCGCCAGCAGTGTGGGTAGCGGGGGGGAATCGTACGAGCAGTACGTC.

The V call is TRBV6-5, the J call TRBJ1-6; D might be TRBD1 (6 bases). Germline lookup yields CDR1 MNHEY and CDR2 SVGAGI. The CDR3 is made up of 15 amino acids. V lost 3 bases, J lost 10 bases, and 16 bases lay in between. CDR3 residues: CASSYTQGMESPLHF. CDR3 DNA sequence: TGTGCCAGCAGTTATACCCAGGGGATGGAGTCACCCCTCCACTTT.

The V gene is TRBV19, the J gene TRBJ1-2; D call uncertain. The V end lost 3 bases, the J end lost 8 bases, and 19 bases lay between the germline ends. The CDR3 totals 15 residues. The germline gives CDR1 LNHDA, CDR2 SQIVND (reference sequence). CDR3 nucleotide sequence: TGTGCCAGTAGTATCCTCGTGACCGACCCTAGGGGCTACACCTTC. Its translation is CASSILVTDPRGYTF.

V gene TRBV7-3 combines with J gene TRBJ2-2; D is unclear. CDR1 and CDR2 (germline): SGHTA, FQGTGA. Trimming stripped 2 bases from V and 6 bases from J, with 4 bases between. This CDR3 spans 12 amino acids. CDR3 nucleotide sequence: TGTGCCAGCAGCTTATCCGCCGGGGAGCTGTTTTTT. It codes for CASSLSAGELFF.

The rearrangement uses TRBV20-1 and TRBJ1-1; D is undetermined. This CDR3 has 13 amino acids. CDR1 and CDR2 (germline): DFQATT, SNEGSKA (reference sequence). V shed 3 bases and J shed 1 base, with 9 bases lying between them. CDR3 nucleotides: TGCAGTGCTAGTGGGTCGGGGAACACTGAAGCTTTCTTT. This translates into CSASGSGNTEAFF.